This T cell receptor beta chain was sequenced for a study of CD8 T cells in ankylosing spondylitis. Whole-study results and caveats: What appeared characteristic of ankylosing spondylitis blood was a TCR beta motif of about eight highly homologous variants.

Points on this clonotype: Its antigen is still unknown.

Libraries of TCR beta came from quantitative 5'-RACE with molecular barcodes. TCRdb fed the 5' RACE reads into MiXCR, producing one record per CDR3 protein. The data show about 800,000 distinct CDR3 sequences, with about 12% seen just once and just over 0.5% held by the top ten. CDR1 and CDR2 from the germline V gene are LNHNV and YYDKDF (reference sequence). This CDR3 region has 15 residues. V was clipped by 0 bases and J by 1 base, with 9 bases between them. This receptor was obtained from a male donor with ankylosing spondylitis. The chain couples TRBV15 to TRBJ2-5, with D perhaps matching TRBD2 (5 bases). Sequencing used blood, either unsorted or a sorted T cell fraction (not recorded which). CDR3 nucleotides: TGTGCCACCAGCAGAGAACTAGTGGGCCAAGAGACCCAGTACTTC. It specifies CATSRELVGQETQYF.